The present T cell receptor beta chain was sequenced within a study of blood T cell repertoires in COVID-19. The data were produced by immunoSEQ multiplex PCR, yet TCRdb's version contains in-frame clones alone and is incomplete. The sample lists roughly 220,000 clones, 70% to 90% occurring once. The CDR3 runs 15 residues. V lost 2 bases, J lost 7 bases, and 7 bases stayed unmatched. The germline V gene has CDR1 KGHDR and CDR2 SFDVKD. The chain is built from TRBV24-1 and TRBJ1-2, with 9 bases fitting TRBD1. The sequencing sample was made of peripheral blood. This TCR derives from a man aged 45-60 years who had recovered from COVID-19. CDR3 amino acids: CATSDSTGTGFGYTF. CDR3 coding DNA: TGTGCCACCAGTGATTCCACCGGGACAGGGTTTGGCTACACCTTC.